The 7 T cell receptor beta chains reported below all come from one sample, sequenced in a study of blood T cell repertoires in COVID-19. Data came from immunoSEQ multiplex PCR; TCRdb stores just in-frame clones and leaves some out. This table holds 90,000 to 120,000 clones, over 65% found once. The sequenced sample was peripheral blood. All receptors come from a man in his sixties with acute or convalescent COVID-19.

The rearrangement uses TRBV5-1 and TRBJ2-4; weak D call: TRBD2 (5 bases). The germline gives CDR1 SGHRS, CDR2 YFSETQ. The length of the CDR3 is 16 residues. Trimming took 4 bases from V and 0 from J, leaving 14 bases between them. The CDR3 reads CASSPTGRGAKNIQYF. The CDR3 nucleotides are TGCGCCAGCAGCCCAACCGGACGGGGAGCCAAAAACATTCAGTACTTC.

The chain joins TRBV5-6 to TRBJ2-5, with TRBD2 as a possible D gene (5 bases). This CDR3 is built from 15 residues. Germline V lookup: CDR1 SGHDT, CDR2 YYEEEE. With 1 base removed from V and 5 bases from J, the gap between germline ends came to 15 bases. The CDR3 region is CASSLNGGPLETQYF. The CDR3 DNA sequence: TGTGCCAGCAGCTTGAATGGCGGGCCATTGGAGACCCAGTACTTC.

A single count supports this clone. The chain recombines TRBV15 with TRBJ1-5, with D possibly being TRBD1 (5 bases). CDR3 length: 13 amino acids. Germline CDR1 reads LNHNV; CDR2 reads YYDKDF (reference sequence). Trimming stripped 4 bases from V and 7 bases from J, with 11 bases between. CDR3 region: CATSIGGVQPQHF. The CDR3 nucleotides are TGTGCCACCAGCATTGGGGGGGTCCAGCCCCAGCATTTT.

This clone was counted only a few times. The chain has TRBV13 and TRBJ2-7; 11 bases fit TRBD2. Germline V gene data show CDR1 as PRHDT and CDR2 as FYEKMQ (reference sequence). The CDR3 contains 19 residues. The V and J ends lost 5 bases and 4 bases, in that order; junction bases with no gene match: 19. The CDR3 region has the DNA TGTGCCAGCAGCGGCGCCATAGCGGGAGGGTTCCCGGGGAGTTACGAGCAGTACTTC. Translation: CASSGAIAGGFPGSYEQYF.

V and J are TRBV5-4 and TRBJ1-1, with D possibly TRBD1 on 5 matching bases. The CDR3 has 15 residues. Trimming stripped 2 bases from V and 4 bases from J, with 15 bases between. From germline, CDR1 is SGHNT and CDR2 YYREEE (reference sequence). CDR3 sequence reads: CASSFQGGRSTEAFF. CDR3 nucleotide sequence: TGTGCCAGCAGCTTCCAGGGTGGTCGGAGCACTGAAGCTTTCTTT.

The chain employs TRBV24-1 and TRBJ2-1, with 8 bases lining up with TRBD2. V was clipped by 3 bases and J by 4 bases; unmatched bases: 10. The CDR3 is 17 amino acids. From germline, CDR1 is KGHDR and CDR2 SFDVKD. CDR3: CATSDPRTGGRYNEQFF. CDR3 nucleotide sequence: TGTGCCACCAGTGATCCACGGACTGGCGGGAGGTACAATGAGCAGTTCTTC.

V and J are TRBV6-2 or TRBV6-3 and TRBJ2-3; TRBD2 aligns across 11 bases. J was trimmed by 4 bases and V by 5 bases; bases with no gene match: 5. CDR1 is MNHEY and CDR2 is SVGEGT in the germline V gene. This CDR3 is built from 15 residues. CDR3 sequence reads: CASSRPGLAADTQYF. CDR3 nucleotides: TGTGCCAGCAGTCGTCCGGGACTAGCGGCAGATACGCAGTATTTT.